The next 14 T cell receptor beta chains were all read from a single sample in a study of blood T cell repertoires in COVID-19. Sequenced by immunoSEQ multiplex PCR; TCRdb stores in-frame clones only, minus some. The sample carries around 260,000 clones, about 93% recorded once. The specimen sequenced was PBMCs or T cells enriched from blood (not recorded which). These receptors originate from a woman aged 25 to 45 who had recovered from COVID-19.

The V and J genes are TRBV21-1 and TRBJ2-1; the table gives TRBD2 as D, unverified against the DNA. TRBV21-1 is classified as a pseudogene. The CDR3 extends over 20 amino acids. The chain's CDR3 is CASSKVPLTSGRDTSNEQFF. CDR3 DNA sequence: TGTGCCAGCAGCAAAGTCCCCCTGACTAGCGGGAGGGACACGAGCAATGAGCAGTTCTTC.

The chain couples TRBV7-2 to TRBJ1-6, with D possibly being TRBD1 (6 bases). CDR3 length equals 16 residues. Germline values: CDR1 SGHTA, CDR2 FQGNSA. With 5 bases removed from V and 4 bases from J, the gap between germline ends came to 15 bases. The CDR3 is CASSPGDRSYNSPLHF. In nucleotides, the CDR3 is TGTGCCAGCAGCCCCGGAGACAGGAGTTATAATTCACCCCTCCACTTT.

The chain couples TRBV6-5 to TRBJ1-4, with 10 bases identical to TRBD1. This CDR3 is built from 16 residues. J was trimmed by 8 bases and V by 4 bases; bases with no gene match: 10. Germline V gene sequence: CDR1 MNHEY, CDR2 SVGAGI. The DNA for the CDR3 is TGTGCCAGCAGTTCGTATCGACAGGGGGCAAGGGAAAAACTGTTTTTT. The encoded protein is CASSSYRQGAREKLFF.

The chain employs TRBV29-1 and TRBJ2-2, with 7 bases aligning to TRBD2. This CDR3 comprises 13 residues. Germline V lookup: CDR1 SQVTM, CDR2 ANQGSEA. V trimming: 6 bases; J trimming: 4 bases; junction bases outside the gene matches: 5. CDR3 DNA: TGCAGCGTCATCACGGGGGGCACCGGGGAGCTGTTTTTT. Its translation is CSVITGGTGELFF.

The chain uses TRBV5-4 and TRBJ2-7; TRBD2 aligns across 9 bases. The V gene end was trimmed by 4 bases and the J gene end by 7 bases; junction bases not matched to a gene: 9. The CDR3 length is 14 residues. Per the germline V gene, CDR1 is SGHNT and CDR2 is YYREEE (reference sequence). The CDR3 DNA reads as TGTGCCAGCAGCCCTGGGGGTAGCGGGAGTGAGCAGTACTTC. Translating gives CASSPGGSGSEQYF.

The V and J genes are TRBV7-9 and TRBJ2-5; D is unresolved. This CDR3 is 14 amino acids long. V lost 2 bases, J lost 2 bases, and 9 bases lay in between. Per the germline V gene, CDR1 is SEHNR and CDR2 is FQNEAQ (reference sequence). The CDR3 loop is CASSLPGTQETQYF. Written as DNA, the CDR3 is TGTGCCAGCAGCTTACCAGGAACTCAAGAGACCCAGTACTTC.

This sequence joins TRBV30 and TRBJ1-5; no reliable D call. Trimming removed 4 bases at V and 0 bases at J, with 13 bases between. Germline V CDR1 and CDR2: GTSNPN, SVGIG (reference sequence). The length of the CDR3 is 15 residues. CDR3 coding DNA: TGTGCCTGGAATAACGGTATCTATAGCAATCAGCCCCAGCATTTT. Translated: CAWNNGIYSNQPQHF.

This clone was observed a single time. This chain joins TRBV5-1 and TRBJ2-3, with 7 bases aligning to TRBD1. V dropped 5 bases and J dropped 1; count of bases not matched to a gene: 4. CDR3 length: 14 amino acids. Germline values: CDR1 SGHRS, CDR2 YFSETQ. CDR3 in amino acids: CASRTDRGTDTQYF. The CDR3 DNA reads as TGCGCCAGCAGAACCGACAGGGGCACAGATACGCAGTATTTT. The full variable domain, with the rest looked up from reference TRBV5-1 and TRBJ2-3, is KAGVTQTPRYLIKTRGQQVTLSCSPISGHRSVSWYQQTPGQGLQFLFEYFSETQRNKGNFPGRFSGRQFSNSRSEMNVSTLELGDSALYLCASRTDRGTDTQYFGPGTRLTVL.

The chain couples TRBV10-3 to TRBJ2-1; 12 bases map to TRBD1. The CDR3 has 14 residues. The ends lost 5 bases at V and 9 bases at J; junction bases unmatched: 5. Germline V lookup: CDR1 ENHRY, CDR2 SYGVKD. Here the CDR3 reads CAISRDRGPGEQFF. The CDR3, as DNA: TGTGCCATCAGTAGGGACAGGGGGCCGGGTGAGCAGTTCTTC.

Concerning this clone itself: The sample carries other DNA sequences with the same CDR3. The chain joins TRBV10-3 to TRBJ2-7; 10 bases are shared with TRBD2. The CDR3 covers 14 residues. The ends lost 4 bases at V and 1 base at J; junction bases unmatched: 1. CDR1 is ENHRY, CDR2 SYGVKD, per germline. The CDR3 DNA follows: TGTGCCATCAGTGCAGCGGGAGGGTCCTACGAGCAGTACTTC. This translates into CAISAAGGSYEQYF.

This clone was detected once. The chain joins TRBV28 to TRBJ2-7, with TRBD2 matching 13 bases. CDR1 is MDHEN, CDR2 SYDVKM, per germline. This CDR3 is built from 13 residues. V shed 8 bases and J 7 bases; nucleotides not matched to a gene: 5. The CDR3 here is CASFTSGRGEQYF. The CDR3 region has the DNA TGTGCCAGCTTCACTAGCGGGAGGGGAGAGCAGTACTTC.

The V and J genes are TRBV7-9 and TRBJ1-1; TRBD1 might be the D (6 bases). Germline CDR1 reads SEHNR; CDR2 reads FQNEAQ (reference sequence). V dropped 2 bases and J dropped 6 bases, with 13 bases sitting between them. The CDR3 has 14 residues. The CDR3, as DNA: TGTGCCAGCAGCTTAATCCAGGGGTTCCCTGAAGCTTTCTTT. Amino acid sequence: CASSLIQGFPEAFF.

The chain joins TRBV10-3 to TRBJ2-1; 14 bases align to TRBD2. The ends lost 11 bases at V and 0 bases at J; junction bases unmatched: 12. Germline V gene lookup returns CDR1 ENHRY and CDR2 SYGVKD. The CDR3 is made up of 18 amino acids. This CDR3 reads CASRVGLAGGTSYNEQFF. The CDR3 bases are TGTGCCTCCAGAGTCGGACTAGCGGGAGGCACCTCCTACAATGAGCAGTTCTTC.

The chain employs TRBV5-1 and TRBJ2-2; D uncertain. In germline, CDR1 is SGHRS, CDR2 YFSETQ. V lost 0 bases, J lost 1 base, and 4 bases lay in between. CDR3 length: 14 amino acids. CDR3 nucleotides: TGCGCCAGCAGCTTGGCCTGGAACACCGGGGAGCTGTTTTTT. Translated: CASSLAWNTGELFF.